Presented here are 5 T cell receptor beta chains from one specimen sequenced in a study of T cell responses to AZD1222 COVID-19 vaccine (dated by TCRdb to about 2021). Preparation of the library involved the immunoSEQ multiplex PCR assay. The source is immuneACCESS, and TCRdb retained only in-frame sequences with V and J called. Part of the clones is not carried over; for the studies checked, unresolved V genes explain less than half of this, and the remainder is unexplained. This sample holds over 85,000 clones; about four fifths were observed only once. Around 4.6% of the sample goes to the ten largest clones. The sample's time point label, in plain terms: baseline before first vaccination. Sequencing was performed on peripheral blood, taken on day 0 of AZD1222 vaccination. These TCRs come from an adult in good health.

The chain combines TRBV1 with TRBJ1-1; the table's D call, TRBD1, has no DNA check behind it. TRBV1 is classified as a pseudogene. There are 12 residues in the CDR3. CDR3 sequence (DNA): TGCACCAGCAGCGGAAGGGACAGGGGAGCTTTCTTT. This sequence encodes CTSSGRDRGAFF.

The chain uses TRBV6-5 and TRBJ2-2; the D is unclear. The CDR3 contains 13 residues. Trimming removed 2 bases from V and 5 bases from J, with 6 bases in between. CDR1 and CDR2 from the germline V gene are MNHEY and SVGAGI. In nucleotides, the CDR3 is TGTGCCAGCAGTTACGGGGTTACCGGGGAGCTGTTTTTT. This encodes CASSYGVTGELFF.

This clone was observed a single time. V is TRBV19 and J is TRBJ1-1; D remains unclear. With 4 bases removed from V and 8 bases from J, the gap between germline ends came to 14 bases. The V gene's germline CDR1 is LNHDA and CDR2 SQIVND (reference sequence). This CDR3 is built from 13 residues. DNA of the CDR3: TGTGCCAGTAGTAATATAAGGGCAGGAGAAGCTTTCTTT. It encodes CASSNIRAGEAFF.

The chain links TRBV28 to TRBJ1-4; D is undetermined. The V gene's germline CDR1 is MDHEN and CDR2 SYDVKM. Trimming left V 6 bases short and J 4 bases short, with 6 bases between. The CDR3 sequence is 12 residues long. The CDR3 region is CASSPLNEKLFF. In nucleotides, the CDR3 is TGTGCCAGCAGCCCCCTTAATGAAAAACTGTTTTTT. Full variable domain (missing parts from reference TRBV28 and TRBJ1-4): DVKVTQSSRYLVKRTGEKVFLECVQDMDHENMFWYRQDPGLGLRLIYFSYDVKMKEKGDIPEGYSVSREKKERFSLILESASTNQTSMYLCASSPLNEKLFFGSGTQLSVL.

The J gene is TRBJ2-7, the V gene TRBV7-2; D remains ambiguous. This CDR3 has 12 residues. Trimming cost V 2 bases and J 7 bases, with 9 bases left between them. Germline lookup yields CDR1 SGHTA and CDR2 FQGNSA. CDR3 nucleotides: TGTGCCAGCAGCTTACTAGGGTGGGAGCAGTACTTC. Translated: CASSLLGWEQYF.